These T cell receptor beta chains were read from a single sample in a study of shared clonotypes between healthy human individuals. This table comes from immunoSEQ multiplex PCR, and its TCRdb copy is limited to in-frame clones, with some not included. The table records 2.3 million or so clones, 90% to 95% of them present only once. Sequenced material: naive CD4+ T cells from PBMCs. These receptors all stem from a man younger than 35 in good health. Some clones in this sample may be carry-over from other donors' samples. Both conserved end residues are part of each CDR3. A D gene is named only where the DNA matches it firmly. Some rows have no size entry. The others give once, few or many, or a class for an expanded clone.

18,TRBJ1-2,-,TRBD1,TRBV27,CASSLYGDRVFLPYGYTF,TGTGCCAGCAGTTTATACGGTGACAGGGTTTTTCTTCCCTATGGCTACACCTTC
13,TRBJ2-1,-,-,TRBV27,CASSATRAGEQFF,TGTGCCAGCAGTGCCACTAGGGCCGGTGAGCAGTTCTTC
15,TRBJ1-2,-,-,TRBV4-1,CASSQDGGRDYGYTF,TGCGCCAGCAGCCAAGATGGGGGGCGCGACTATGGCTACACCTTC
16,TRBJ2-7,-,TRBD2,TRBV11-2,CASSLAGREYSGEQYF,TGTGCCAGCAGCTTAGCGGGGCGGGAGTATTCGGGCGAGCAGTACTTC
14,TRBJ2-2,-,-,TRBV5-4,CASSSDPFAGELFF,TGTGCCAGCAGCTCGGACCCATTTGCCGGGGAGCTGTTTTTT
14,TRBJ2-5,-,-,TRBV5-5,CASSLVRAQETQYF,TGTGCCAGCAGCTTGGTCAGGGCCCAAGAGACCCAGTACTTC
15,TRBJ2-5,few,TRBD1,TRBV28,CASRAPGQGFETQYF,TGTGCCAGCAGGGCCCCGGGACAGGGCTTCGAGACCCAGTACTTC
14,TRBJ2-5,-,-,TRBV7-2,CASSLEQGPETQYF,TGTGCCAGCAGCTTAGAACAGGGCCCAGAGACCCAGTACTTC
13,TRBJ1-1,-,-,TRBV19,CASSYPPYTEAFF,TGTGCCAGTAGTTACCCACCCTACACTGAAGCTTTCTTT
13,TRBJ2-1,-,TRBD1,TRBV7-3,CASSLLRGREQFF,TGTGCCAGCAGCTTACTTAGGGGGCGGGAGCAGTTCTTC
15,TRBJ1-1,once,-,TRBV19,CASSPWGPGGTEAFF,TGTGCCAGTAGCCCTTGGGGCCCCGGGGGAACTGAAGCTTTCTTT
15,TRBJ2-2,-,-,TRBV4-2,CASSQSGVNTGELFF,TGTGCCAGCAGCCAAAGCGGAGTGAACACCGGGGAGCTGTTTTTT
15,TRBJ2-7,-,-,TRBV7-9,CASSLRAGTSYEQYF,TGTGCCAGCAGCTTACGGGCAGGGACCTCCTACGAGCAGTACTTC
16,TRBJ1-5,-,TRBD1,TRBV2,CASSEIRQGSNQPQHF,TGTGCCAGCAGCGAAATTAGACAGGGCAGCAATCAGCCCCAGCATTTT
15,TRBJ2-1,-,TRBD2,TRBV7-9,CASSLAAGGNHEQFF,TGTGCCAGCAGCCTAGCGGCAGGAGGTAACCATGAGCAGTTCTTC
19,TRBJ2-2,-,TRBD2,TRBV11-3,CASSLDLGLAGGGTGELFF,TGTGCCAGCAGCTTAGATCTGGGGCTAGCGGGAGGCGGCACCGGGGAGCTGTTTTTT
12,TRBJ2-6,-,-,TRBV10-3,CAIFSGANVLTF,TGTGCCATCTTTTCTGGGGCCAACGTCCTGACTTTC
14,TRBJ2-2,-,-,TRBV14,CASSSKWNTGELFF,TGTGCCAGCAGCTCGAAGTGGAACACCGGGGAGCTGTTTTTT
17,TRBJ2-1,-,TRBD2,TRBV18,CASSTRLAGGIYNEQFF,TGTGCCAGCTCAACCAGACTAGCGGGAGGCATTTACAATGAGCAGTTCTTC
15,TRBJ2-1,-,-,TRBV9,CASSVRDSPYNEQFF,TGTGCCAGCAGCGTTCGGGACTCCCCCTACAATGAGCAGTTCTTC
15,TRBJ2-7,-,TRBD2,TRBV6-5,CASSRGTSGRYEQYF,TGTGCCAGCAGTCGCGGGACTAGCGGGAGGTACGAGCAGTACTTC
15,TRBJ2-5,-,TRBD1,TRBV2,CASSQTRTGQETQYF,TGTGCCAGCAGTCAGACGAGGACAGGCCAAGAGACCCAGTACTTC
17,TRBJ1-5,once,TRBD1,TRBV2,CASSEGQGARAGQPQHF,TGTGCCAGCAGCGAGGGTCAGGGGGCTCGTGCGGGACAGCCCCAGCATTTT
15,TRBJ1-1,-,TRBD1,TRBV5-1,CASSLTAGTALEAFF,TGCGCCAGCAGCTTGACCGCCGGGACAGCGTTGGAAGCTTTCTTT
14,TRBJ1-5,-,TRBD1,TRBV5-1,CASSPAGGNQPQHF,TGCGCCAGCAGCCCGGCAGGGGGTAATCAGCCCCAGCATTTT
18,TRBJ2-5,-,TRBD2,TRBV27,CASSLSLMGTSGKETQYF,TGTGCCAGCAGTTTATCGTTGATGGGAACTAGCGGCAAAGAGACCCAGTACTTC
15,TRBJ2-2,-,TRBD2,TRBV28,CASSAGLPNTGELFF,TGTGCCAGCAGCGCGGGACTACCTAACACCGGGGAGCTGTTTTTT
12,TRBJ2-5,-,-,TRBV11-1,CASSLRGETQYF,TGTGCCAGCAGCTTGAGGGGGGAGACCCAGTACTTC
18,TRBJ1-3,-,TRBD1,TRBV28,CASWGDSSIPSSGNTIYF,TGTGCCAGTTGGGGGGACAGCTCCATTCCTAGCTCTGGAAACACCATATATTTT
15,TRBJ2-1,-,-,TRBV6-4,CASRRRADGYNEQFF,TGTGCCAGCAGAAGGAGGGCCGACGGATACAATGAGCAGTTCTTC
14,TRBJ2-7,once,-,TRBV6-5,CASSYSGTHSGQYF,TGTGCCAGCAGTTACAGTGGGACGCATTCAGGGCAGTACTTC
16,TRBJ2-5,once,TRBD1,TRBV5-1,CASSLGRDRARETQYF,TGCGCCAGCAGCTTAGGTCGGGACAGGGCTCGAGAGACCCAGTACTTC
15,TRBJ2-1,-,TRBD2,TRBV5-1,CASSFGLAGGNEQFF,TGCGCCAGCAGCTTCGGACTAGCGGGAGGGAATGAGCAGTTCTTC
16,TRBJ2-3,-,TRBD2,TRBV6-5,CASSYSGAGPTDTQYF,TGTGCCAGCAGTTACTCAGGAGCGGGGCCGACAGATACGCAGTATTTT
14,TRBJ1-2,once,-,TRBV30,CAWSRDSSNYGYTF,TGTGCCTGGAGCCGGGATTCTTCAAACTATGGCTACACCTTC
11,TRBJ2-1,once,-,TRBV2,CASSSLNEQFF,TGTGCCAGCAGCTCTTTGAATGAGCAGTTCTTC
14,TRBJ1-1,-,-,TRBV5-6,CASSLGSMNTEAFF,TGTGCCAGCAGCTTGGGGAGTATGAACACTGAAGCTTTCTTT
11,TRBJ2-3,-,-,TRBV30,CAWSSADTQYF,TGTGCCTGGAGTAGCGCAGATACGCAGTATTTT
15,TRBJ2-7,-,-,TRBV19,CASSMILTTPYEQYF,TGTGCCAGTAGTATGATACTGACAACTCCCTACGAGCAGTACTTC
16,TRBJ2-1,-,TRBD2,TRBV6-1,CASSELRRGYDNEQFF,TGTGCCAGCAGTGAATTGCGGCGGGGGTACGACAATGAGCAGTTCTTC
13,TRBJ1-2,-,TRBD1,TRBV15,CATSTPGGRGYTF,TGTGCCACCAGCACTCCAGGGGGACGGGGCTACACCTTC
14,TRBJ1-2,-,-,TRBV28,CASSIPQRNYGYTF,TGTGCCAGCAGTATCCCACAGCGTAACTATGGCTACACCTTC
14,TRBJ2-2,-,-,TRBV19,CASSIAGAAGELFF,TGTGCCAGTAGTATAGCGGGGGCGGCCGGGGAGCTGTTTTTT
17,TRBJ2-3,-,TRBD2,TRBV18,CASSPPGLAYGSDTQYF,TGTGCCAGCTCACCACCGGGACTAGCTTATGGTTCAGATACGCAGTATTTT
16,TRBJ2-3,once,-,TRBV6-5,CASSYSIWTGTDTQYF,TGTGCCAGCAGTTACTCGATCTGGACGGGCACAGATACGCAGTATTTT
19,TRBJ2-1,-,TRBD2,TRBV5-1,CASSIRLAGGHFVYNEQFF,TGCGCCAGCAGCATCCGACTAGCGGGAGGGCATTTTGTTTACAATGAGCAGTTCTTC
14,TRBJ2-5,once,-,TRBV27,CASSLRGRGETQYF,TGTGCCAGCAGTTTACGGGGGAGAGGGGAGACCCAGTACTTC
14,TRBJ2-3,-,-,TRBV28,CASSPGPSTDTQYF,TGTGCCAGCAGTCCGGGGCCTAGCACAGATACGCAGTATTTT
17,TRBJ2-7,-,-,TRBV19,CASSIVPGRGPNYEQYF,TGTGCCAGTAGTATAGTTCCAGGACGGGGGCCGAACTACGAGCAGTACTTC
14,TRBJ1-1,-,-,TRBV7-2,CASSSFRIGTEAFF,TGTGCCAGCAGCTCCTTTAGAATCGGCACTGAAGCTTTCTTT
15,TRBJ1-5,-,-,TRBV5-6,CASSPRRAGNQPQHF,TGTGCCAGCAGCCCCAGGAGAGCGGGCAATCAGCCCCAGCATTTT
18,TRBJ1-5,-,-,TRBV21-1,CASSNSRPAGASNQPQHF,TGTGCCAGCAGCAATTCTCGACCGGCAGGGGCTAGCAATCAGCCCCAGCATTTT
14,TRBJ2-2,-,-,TRBV18,CASSPPVYTGELFF,TGTGCCAGCTCACCACCCGTCTACACCGGGGAGCTGTTTTTT
14,TRBJ2-5,-,-,TRBV5-1,CASRWGLGTETQYF,TGCGCCAGCCGATGGGGGCTGGGGACAGAGACCCAGTACTTC